This TCR beta chain stems from a study of patients and donors after allogeneic stem cell transplantation. In TCRdb, the RT-PCR reads were re-called with MiXCR into one record per CDR3 protein. The table records about 230,000 distinct CDR3 sequences, around 14% of them present only once. V lost 1 base to trimming and J lost 3 bases; unmatched junction nucleotides: 4. Germline CDR1 and CDR2: GTSNPN and SVGIG (reference sequence). This CDR3 is 15 amino acids long. A single count supports this clonotype. The origin of this receptor is a human donor who was either an allogeneic HSCT recipient or a stem cell or donor lymphocyte infusion donor (not recorded which). It is not recorded whose cells these are; they may come from a transplant donor. This chain joins TRBV30 and TRBJ1-5; 9 bases align to TRBD1. Sequencing was done on a sample of blood, either unsorted or a sorted T cell fraction (not recorded which). The DNA of the CDR3 is TGTGCCTGGAGTGCTGGGACAGGGTACAATCAGCCCCAGCATTTT. Translated: CAWSAGTGYNQPQHF. Complete variable domain (other parts from reference TRBV30 and TRBJ1-5): SQTIHQWPATLVQPVGSPLSLECTVEGTSNPNLYWYRQAAGRGLQLLFYSVGIGQISSEVPQNLSASRPQDRQFILSSKKLLLSDSGFYLCAWSAGTGYNQPQHFGDGTRLSIL.